This T cell receptor (beta chain) was identified during a study of PD-L1 blockade in urothelial cancer (dated by TCRdb to the late 2010s). With regard to the full study: All patients started therapy in about 2014 and received atezolizumab 1,200 mg intravenously every 3 weeks. About 90% of the 29 patients were identified as males with urothelial cancer of bladder origin, and a prior smoking history was reported by 18 of 29 patients. Patients had an ECOG performance status of 0 or 1 and had received between 0 and 3 prior chemotherapy regimens. Blood samples were analyzed at 3 weeks after treatment start (second dose) and at 6 weeks after treatment start. Blood samples gave median yields of about 140,000 T cells and 65,000 to 85,000 unique TCRs, along with a median clonality of 0.080. An exploratory multi-omic analysis was conducted of the somatic, immune and clinical correlates of response to PD-L1 blockade with atezolizumab in urothelial cancer. Pretreatment tumor samples, along with matched peripheral blood serially collected before and after atezolizumab treatment, were subjected to TCR sequencing. Progression-free survival longer than 6 months counted as durable clinical benefit, and TCR features were additionally tested against both progression-free and overall survival. In the same patients, whole exome sequencing and RNA sequencing of pretreatment tumors were performed in addition to TCR sequencing. Durable clinical benefit was achieved by nine patients and was not achieved by 20 patients. Pretreatment blood TCR-seq was available for 27 to 30 patients, at least one posttreatment blood collection was obtained for 25 or so patients, and tumor TCR-seq was available for 25 or so patients.

Interpreted using the paper, the time point label stands for: peripheral blood 6 weeks after treatment start. The cohort comprised nearly 30 patients with locally advanced or metastatic urothelial carcinoma treated at Memorial Sloan Kettering on a trial protocol. Peripheral blood mononuclear cells were collected pretreatment and during treatment, with between 1 and 8 total time points per patient. The Qiagen DNeasy Blood extraction kit was used to purify genomic DNA from total PBMCs and tumor samples. PBMCs were collected pretreatment and during treatment and were isolated and stored as previously described. The germline V gene (reference sequence) supplies CDR1 SEHNR and CDR2 FQNEAQ. Clipping removes 6 bases from V and 2 bases from J, with 6 as the unmatched junction base count. Reading from cysteine to phenylalanine, the CDR3 counts 14 amino acids. The sequence is cut down to CDR3 DNA, 42 bases in frame from base 1.

Synthetic TCR analog templates were spiked into each PCR to estimate absolute template abundance from read counts. The immunoSEQ assay was used to amplify TCRbeta CDR3 regions from genomic DNA with bias-controlled V and J gene primers. Rearranged TCRbeta segments were sequenced at approximately 20X coverage. For the original study's pipeline: Clustering was used to correct sequencing errors, and CDR3s were annotated against IMGT to assign V, D and J genes. Only productive TCRbeta rearrangements were used in downstream analyses, excluding out-of-frame or stop-codon sequences. Clonality was calculated as one minus the Shannon entropy normalized by the log of the number of unique productive sequences. Clones differing between time points or between blood and tumor were identified by Fisher's exact test with Benjamini-Hochberg correction at adjusted p below 0.01. What TCRdb holds here is the immuneACCESS table cut down to in-frame rearrangements. Part of the clones is not present; checked against another copy, under half of the missing clones reflect an unresolved V gene, and the others are unexplained. The V and J calls and the clone size are those of that table, but D and trimming were determined from the DNA. This sample is represented by tens of thousands of clones; about nine tenths of them were singletons. The ten largest clones add up to about 10% of the sample.

Concerning this clone: No cognate antigen has been identified for it. One base away there is no much larger clone; base qualities are not given.

Broader findings and caveats from the paper: Improved progression-free and overall survival was associated with having pretreatment peripheral blood TCR clonality below the median. Because the sample size was small (n of about 27) and many of the analyses were exploratory, the results are meant to be hypothesis-generating. Among patients with durable benefit, tumor-associated TCR clones showed greater expansion in peripheral blood 3 weeks after treatment started (n = 22, p = 0.022).

The clonotype was recovered from a man aged 60 to 69 with urothelial cancer. The sequence is built from TRBV7-9 and TRBJ2-7, and 8 junction bases match TRBD1. Sequenced material: PBMCs, taken around atezolizumab (anti-PD-L1) treatment. The nucleotides read TGTGCCAGCAGGAGCGACAGGGGTGCCTACGAGCAGTACTTC. Protein translation: CASRSDRGAYEQYF.